Here is one TCR beta chain with its context. How the authors handled the data: Estimates of nucleated cell counts were drawn from the amplification of reference gene primers. Some clones are missing from TCRdb's copy, which holds only in-frame ones; the method was immunoSEQ multiplex PCR. D and trimming come from the DNA, and the V and J calls and clone size come from that table. Among fewer than 80,000 clones listed, about 88% were seen once. These data are taken from a study of blood T cell repertoires in COVID-19. Study in general: Collection of acute and convalescent COVID-19 samples took place in the United States, Italy and Spain. PBMCs, B-cell-depleted T cells, or T cells were the source of the cDNA or gDNA that made up the material.

The CDR3 contains 15 residues. Germline assignment: CDR1 SSHAT and CDR2 FNYEAQ (reference sequence). The ends were cut back, 5 bases at V and 3 bases at J, with 13 bases in the middle. Sample: peripheral blood. This clonotype was sampled from a man between 65 and 79 years old with acute or convalescent COVID-19. V is TRBV7-7 and J is TRBJ2-2; tentatively, D is TRBD1 (5 bases). The chain's CDR3 is CASSSQGLDTGELFF. The CDR3 DNA follows: TGTGCCAGCAGCAGCCAGGGTTTGGACACCGGGGAGCTGTTTTTT.